The 21 T cell receptor beta chains below were found in one sample sequenced in a study of PD-1 blockade in classical Hodgkin lymphoma. No patient escaped relapse after autologous stem cell transplantation, and brentuximab vedotin exposure varied. Some clones are missing from TCRdb's copy, which holds only in-frame ones; the method was immunoSEQ multiplex PCR. The sample shows roughly 28,000 clones, about 81% of them seen only once. Material: peripheral blood mononuclear cells (PBMCs), obtained before the second cycle of nivolumab. The receptors were gathered from a human donor with classical Hodgkin lymphoma.

This clone came up once. This chain connects TRBV18 to TRBJ1-2, with D uncertain. V was clipped by 2 bases and J by 3 bases, with 13 bases between them. This CDR3 contains 15 residues. Germline CDR1 reads KGHSH; CDR2 reads LQKENI. CDR3 nucleotide sequence: TGTGCCAGCTCACCAACAAGGCTACTAGACTATGGCTACACCTTC. Its translation: CASSPTRLLDYGYTF. The full variable domain, its missing parts supplied by reference TRBV18 and TRBJ1-2, is NAGVMQNPRHLVRRRGQEARLRCSPMKGHSHVYWYRQLPEEGLKFMVYLQKENIIDESGMPKERFSAEFPKEGPSILRIQQVVRGDSAAYFCASSPTRLLDYGYTFGSGTRLTVV.

This clone is a singleton in its sample. J is TRBJ2-7 and V is TRBV29-1; the D gene is possibly TRBD1 (5 bases). Germline CDR1 reads SQVTM; CDR2 reads ANQGSEA. The CDR3 runs 11 residues. Trimming removed 7 bases from V and 3 bases from J, with 10 bases in between. CDR3 loop: CSAPTVYEQYF. In DNA, the CDR3 is TGCAGCGCTCCGACAGTCTACGAGCAGTACTTC.

Remarks on this clone: Other DNA sequences of this sample code for an identical CDR3. CDR3 in amino acids: CASSLELAGATNTGELFF. CDR3 nucleotides: TGCGCCAGCAGCTTGGAACTAGCGGGGGCGACGAACACCGGGGAGCTGTTTTTT. The V call is TRBV5-1, the J call TRBJ2-2, with 11 bases aligning to TRBD2. J lost 0 bases, V lost 0 bases, and 4 bases had no gene match. CDR1 and CDR2 from the germline V gene are SGHRS and YFSETQ. The CDR3 runs 18 residues.

This clone showed up just a few times. The chain couples TRBV4-3 to TRBJ1-2, with TRBD1 identical over 7 bases. This CDR3 comprises 17 residues. J gave up 8 bases and V 0 bases, and 15 bases lay outside the gene matches. CDR1 is LGHNA and CDR2 is YSLEER in the germline V gene. This CDR3 reads CASSQDLGRRQGGGYTF. The CDR3 nucleotides are TGCGCCAGCAGCCAAGACCTGGGAAGGCGCCAAGGGGGCGGCTACACCTTC.

This sequence joins TRBV21-1 and TRBJ2-7. TRBV21-1 is designated a pseudogene. The CDR3 is 15 residues long. CDR3 DNA sequence: TGTGCCAGCAGTGGCCCGGTAATTTTGGTCTACGAGCAGTACTTC. The encoded protein is CASSGPVILVYEQYF.

This chain uses TRBV18 with TRBJ1-6; D perhaps matches TRBD1 (5 bases). Trimming removed 3 bases from V and 6 bases from J, with 12 bases in between. Germline loops: CDR1 KGHSH, CDR2 LQKENI. The CDR3 covers 15 residues. The chain's CDR3 is CASSPEGHRNSPLHF. DNA of the CDR3: TGTGCCAGCTCACCGGAAGGACACCGTAATTCACCCCTCCACTTT.

This chain links TRBV10-3 with TRBJ2-6; weak D call: TRBD1 (6 bases). The CDR3 has 17 amino acids. V was cut by 2 bases and J by 2 bases, with 13 bases left in between. Germline assignment: CDR1 ENHRY and CDR2 SYGVKD. CDR3 in DNA: TGTGCCATCAGTGAGCAGGCAGGGGATCCTGGGGCCAACGTCCTGACTTTC. Amino acid sequence: CAISEQAGDPGANVLTF.

This chain joins TRBV6-5 and TRBJ1-6; a weak D match, TRBD1 (5 bases). The CDR3 contains 13 residues. CDR1 is MNHEY and CDR2 is SVGAGI in the germline V gene. Deletions cut 7 bases from V and 6 bases from J, with 10 bases between. The CDR3 DNA is TGTGCCAGCATGGGGGATTTTAATTCACCCCTCCACTTT. Encoded protein: CASMGDFNSPLHF.

This clone showed up just a few times. CDR3 sequence reads: CASSLERGRTEAFF. CDR3 in DNA: TGTGCCAGCAGCTTAGAACGGGGGAGGACTGAAGCTTTCTTT. V and J are TRBV7-2 and TRBJ1-1; TRBD1 might be the D (5 bases). Trimming pared 1 base from V and 5 bases from J, leaving 11 bases between. This CDR3 comprises 14 residues. In germline, CDR1 is SGHTA, CDR2 FQGNSA.

This chain links TRBV19 with TRBJ1-1, with a tentative D call TRBD1 (6 bases). The CDR3 has 14 amino acids. The V end was cut by 1 base, the J end by 8 bases, with 14 bases between. Per the germline V gene, CDR1 is LNHDA and CDR2 is SQIVND (reference sequence). The CDR3 here is CASSIGGPGIEAFF. DNA of the CDR3: TGTGCCAGTAGTATAGGGGGGCCAGGGATCGAAGCTTTCTTT.

V usage is TRBV7-9 and J usage is TRBJ1-3; maybe TRBD1 (5 bases). From germline, CDR1 is SEHNR and CDR2 FQNEAQ (reference sequence). V lost 1 base, J lost 0 bases, and 13 bases lay in between. The CDR3 covers 17 residues. The CDR3 loop reads CASSLVGHRLSGNTIYF. The CDR3 region has the DNA TGTGCCAGCAGCTTAGTGGGCCACAGGCTCTCTGGAAACACCATATATTTT.

This chain connects TRBV28 to TRBJ2-1, with 7 bases identical to TRBD1. Germline V lookup: CDR1 MDHEN, CDR2 SYDVKM. The CDR3 spans 14 residues. Trimming removed 7 bases from V and 2 bases from J; junction bases left unmatched: 5. The CDR3 loop reads CASTMGQTYNEQFF. CDR3 in DNA: TGTGCCAGCACTATGGGACAGACCTACAATGAGCAGTTCTTC. The full variable domain, with the rest looked up from reference TRBV28 and TRBJ2-1, is DVKVTQSSRYLVKRTGEKVFLECVQDMDHENMFWYRQDPGLGLRLIYFSYDVKMKEKGDIPEGYSVSREKKERFSLILESASTNQTSMYLCASTMGQTYNEQFFGPGTRLTVL.

The chain combines TRBV4-2 with TRBJ2-1; 12 bases fit TRBD2. CDR3 length: 16 residues. The ends lost 7 bases at V and 2 bases at J; junction bases unmatched: 6. Germline CDR1 is LGHNA and CDR2 is YNFKEQ. Here the CDR3 reads CASTRLAGATYNEQFF. The CDR3 nucleotides are TGTGCCAGCACCCGACTAGCGGGGGCGACCTACAATGAGCAGTTCTTC.

V and J are TRBV4-3 and TRBJ2-7, with a tentative D call TRBD1 (6 bases). The length of the CDR3 is 16 residues. The V end lost 0 bases, the J end lost 0 bases, and 12 bases lay between the germline ends. Germline CDR1 is LGHNA and CDR2 is YSLEER. This CDR3 reads CASSQEWGLNSYEQYF. In DNA form, the CDR3 reads TGCGCCAGCAGCCAAGAGTGGGGGCTTAACTCCTACGAGCAGTACTTC.

The chain couples TRBV4-3 to TRBJ1-6, with D possibly matching TRBD1 (5 bases). The V and J ends lost 4 bases and 5 bases respectively, with 15 bases between them. Germline-derived CDR1 and CDR2 are LGHNA and YSLEER. CDR3 size: 16 residues. The DNA of the CDR3 is TGCGCCAGCAGCCGCTCCGTAGACAGAAATAATTCACCCCTCCACTTT. It translates to CASSRSVDRNNSPLHF.

The chain couples TRBV5-1 to TRBJ1-1; 8 bases are a match to TRBD1. The CDR3 is 14 amino acids. V lost 1 base and J lost 13; bases outside the gene matches: 12. Per germline, CDR1 SGHRS and CDR2 YFSETQ. CDR3 protein: CASSLSETGVMLFF. The CDR3 DNA sequence: TGCGCCAGCAGCTTGTCCGAGACAGGGGTTATGCTTTTCTTT.

There are a few counts of this clone. The V gene is TRBV5-5, the J gene TRBJ1-1; D perhaps matches TRBD1 (5 bases). The CDR3 is 13 residues long. Trimming took off 0 bases at V and 6 bases at J, with 9 bases between the two ends. Per germline, CDR1 SGHKS and CDR2 YYEKEE (reference sequence). CDR3 sequence: CASSLGGLSEAFF. For the CDR3, the DNA is TGTGCCAGCAGCTTGGGGGGCTTGTCTGAAGCTTTCTTT.

The V gene is TRBV14, the J gene TRBJ2-1; D not certain. V shed 7 bases and J shed 8 bases, with 15 bases lying between them. This CDR3 spans 13 amino acids. The V gene's germline CDR1 is SGHDN and CDR2 FVKESK. CDR3 protein: CASNVRQVDEQFF. In DNA, the CDR3 is TGTGCCAGCAACGTCCGCCAAGTCGATGAGCAGTTCTTC.

This chain uses TRBV11-3 with TRBJ2-7, with 7 positions matching TRBD1. The CDR3 is 16 residues long. J was trimmed by 3 bases and V by 4 bases; bases with no gene match: 12. Looked up from germline, CDR1 is SGHNT and CDR2 is YENEEA. CDR3 residues: CASSSLGTEGGYEQYF. As DNA, the CDR3 is TGTGCCAGCAGCTCCCTCGGGACAGAGGGCGGCTACGAGCAGTACTTC.

The rearrangement uses TRBV10-3 and TRBJ1-2, with 8 bases matching TRBD1. Trimming at V came to 5 bases and at J to 6 bases, leaving 5 bases not matched to a gene. CDR1 and CDR2 (germline): ENHRY, SYGVKD. CDR3 length equals 13 residues. The CDR3 DNA is TGTGCCATCAGTTACCAGGGGGCGGATGGCTACACCTTC. As protein: CAISYQGADGYTF.

The CDR3 DNA reads TGTGCCAGCAGCCGACAAGCAGCGGGGGGTTACAATGAGCAGTTCTTC. It codes for CASSRQAAGGYNEQFF. The chain combines TRBV11-3 with TRBJ2-1; 9 bases map to TRBD2. Per the germline V gene, CDR1 is SGHNT and CDR2 is YENEEA. With 5 bases clipped from V and 4 bases from J, the junction kept 9 bases outside the gene matches. The CDR3 extends over 16 amino acids.